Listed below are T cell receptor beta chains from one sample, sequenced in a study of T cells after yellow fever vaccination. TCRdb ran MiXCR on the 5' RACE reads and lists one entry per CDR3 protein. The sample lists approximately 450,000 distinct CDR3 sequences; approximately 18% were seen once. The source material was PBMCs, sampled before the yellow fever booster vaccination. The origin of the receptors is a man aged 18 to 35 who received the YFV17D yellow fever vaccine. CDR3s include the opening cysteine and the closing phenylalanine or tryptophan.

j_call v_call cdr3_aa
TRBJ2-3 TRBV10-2 CASEGNTDTQYF
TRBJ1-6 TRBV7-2 CASSLGRQEDSPLHF
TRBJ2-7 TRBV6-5 CASSYSSSYEQYF
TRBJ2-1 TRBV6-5 CASSDRFRTNYNEQFF
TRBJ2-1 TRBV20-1 CSAFSAGGGNEQFF
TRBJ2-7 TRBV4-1 CASSRGQGPRDEQYF
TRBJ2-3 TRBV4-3 CASSHGFSGGILF
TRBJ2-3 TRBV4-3 CASSQDGTTDTQYF
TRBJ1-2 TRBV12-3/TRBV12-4 CASRPTGTGYYGYTF
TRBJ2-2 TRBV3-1 CASSQGTENTGELFF
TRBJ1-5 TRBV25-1 CASSEGAGDQPQHF
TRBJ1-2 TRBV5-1 CASSSPHRGQGAGYTF